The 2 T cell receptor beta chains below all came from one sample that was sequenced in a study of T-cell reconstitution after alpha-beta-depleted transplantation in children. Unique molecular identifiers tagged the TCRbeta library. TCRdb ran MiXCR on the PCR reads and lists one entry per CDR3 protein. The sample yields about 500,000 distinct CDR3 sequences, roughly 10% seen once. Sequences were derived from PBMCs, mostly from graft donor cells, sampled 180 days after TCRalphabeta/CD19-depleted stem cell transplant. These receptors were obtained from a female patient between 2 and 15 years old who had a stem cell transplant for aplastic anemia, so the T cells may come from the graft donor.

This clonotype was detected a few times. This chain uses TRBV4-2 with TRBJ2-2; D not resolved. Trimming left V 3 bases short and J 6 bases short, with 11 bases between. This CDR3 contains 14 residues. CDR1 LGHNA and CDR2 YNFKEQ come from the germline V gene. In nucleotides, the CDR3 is TGTGCCAGCAGCCAGGCCAGGACGGCCGGGGAGCTGTTTTTT. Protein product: CASSQARTAGELFF.

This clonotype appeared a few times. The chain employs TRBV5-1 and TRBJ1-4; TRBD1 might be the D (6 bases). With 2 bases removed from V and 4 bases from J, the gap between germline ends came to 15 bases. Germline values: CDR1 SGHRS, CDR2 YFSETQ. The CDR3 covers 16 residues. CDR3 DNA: TGCGCCAGCAGCTTCGGTACAGGGAGGATTAATGAAAAACTGTTTTTT. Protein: CASSFGTGRINEKLFF.